The rows below give T cell receptor beta chains drawn from one sample of a study of shared clonotypes between healthy human individuals. The protocol was immunoSEQ multiplex PCR, while the TCRdb copy is restricted to in-frame clones and leaves out a portion. The repertoire holds fewer than 650,000 clones, 75% to 85% seen once, with 13% in the top ten. Sample: PBMCs. Receptor source: a woman aged 40 to 50 in good health. Some clones in this sample may be carry-over from other donors' samples. The CDR3 runs from the conserved cysteine through the conserved F or W. The order of the fields is clone size, J gene, D gene, V gene, CDR3 protein, CDR3 DNA. The D gene is left open where the match is weak. Clone size appears in some rows only: once, few, many, or a class for an expanded clone.

clone_size: NA; j_call: TRBJ2-1; d_call: TRBD1; v_call: TRBV7-9; cdr3_aa: CASSNTGTGSYNEQFF; cdr3_nt: TGTGCCAGCAGCAATACCGGGACAGGTTCCTACAATGAGCAGTTCTTC
clone_size: NA; j_call: TRBJ2-7; d_call: TRBD2; v_call: TRBV7-2; cdr3_aa: CASSLIWDYTSSYEQYF; cdr3_nt: TGTGCCAGCAGCTTAATATGGGACTATACAAGCTCCTACGAGCAGTACTTC
clone_size: NA; j_call: TRBJ2-3; d_call: TRBD2; v_call: TRBV6-1; cdr3_aa: CASATSEVADTQYF; cdr3_nt: TGTGCCAGCGCAACTAGCGAGGTTGCAGATACGCAGTATTTT
clone_size: few; j_call: TRBJ2-3; d_call: NA; v_call: TRBV29-1; cdr3_aa: CSVATVSADTQYF; cdr3_nt: TGCAGCGTCGCAACCGTCTCCGCAGATACGCAGTATTTT
clone_size: NA; j_call: TRBJ1-5; d_call: NA; v_call: TRBV6-6; cdr3_aa: CATTRGFGNQPQHF; cdr3_nt: TGTGCCACTACACGCGGGTTTGGCAATCAGCCCCAGCATTTT
clone_size: NA; j_call: TRBJ1-2; d_call: NA; v_call: TRBV15; cdr3_aa: CATSRDRSTAPGAGYTF; cdr3_nt: TGTGCCACCAGCAGAGATAGGTCGACAGCCCCGGGCGCTGGCTACACCTTC
clone_size: NA; j_call: TRBJ2-3; d_call: TRBD2; v_call: TRBV6-4; cdr3_aa: CASQVASGSTDTQYF; cdr3_nt: TGTGCCTCCCAGGTGGCTAGCGGGAGCACAGATACGCAGTATTTT
clone_size: NA; j_call: TRBJ2-1; d_call: TRBD1; v_call: TRBV5-1; cdr3_aa: CASSSDRGHNEQFF; cdr3_nt: TGCGCCAGCTCCTCCGACAGGGGCCACAATGAGCAGTTCTTC
clone_size: many; j_call: TRBJ2-2; d_call: NA; v_call: TRBV7-8; cdr3_aa: CASSLASGSNTGELFF; cdr3_nt: TGTGCCAGCAGCTTAGCAAGCGGCTCGAACACCGGGGAGCTGTTTTTT
clone_size: NA; j_call: TRBJ1-2; d_call: NA; v_call: TRBV5-1; cdr3_aa: CASTQTAGVDYGYTF; cdr3_nt: TGCGCCAGCACCCAGACGGCGGGGGTAGACTATGGCTACACCTTC
clone_size: NA; j_call: TRBJ1-1; d_call: NA; v_call: TRBV11-1; cdr3_aa: CASSWGVSTEAFF; cdr3_nt: TGTGCCAGCAGCTGGGGGGTTTCCACTGAAGCTTTCTTT
clone_size: NA; j_call: TRBJ2-1; d_call: NA; v_call: TRBV5-1; cdr3_aa: CASSLGGNEQFF; cdr3_nt: TGCGCCAGCAGCTTGGGCGGCAATGAGCAGTTCTTC
clone_size: few; j_call: TRBJ2-3; d_call: TRBD1; v_call: TRBV7-9; cdr3_aa: CASRGQGPDTQYF; cdr3_nt: TGTGCCAGCCGGGGACAGGGCCCAGATACGCAGTATTTT
clone_size: NA; j_call: TRBJ2-7; d_call: TRBD2; v_call: TRBV5-1; cdr3_aa: CASSLLSGMYYEQYF; cdr3_nt: TGCGCCAGCAGCTTGCTTAGCGGGATGTACTACGAGCAGTACTTC
clone_size: NA; j_call: TRBJ2-3; d_call: TRBD2; v_call: TRBV4-2; cdr3_aa: CASSQTAGGGWTDTQYF; cdr3_nt: TGTGCCAGCAGCCAAACAGCGGGAGGTGGATGGACAGATACGCAGTATTTT
clone_size: NA; j_call: TRBJ1-1; d_call: NA; v_call: TRBV18; cdr3_aa: CASSPRTQPNTEAFF; cdr3_nt: TGTGCCAGCTCACCCCGGACGCAACCTAACACTGAAGCTTTCTTT
clone_size: few; j_call: TRBJ1-4; d_call: NA; v_call: TRBV29-1; cdr3_aa: CSAAKGTGNEKLFF; cdr3_nt: TGCAGCGCAGCGAAAGGGACGGGTAATGAAAAACTGTTTTTT
clone_size: NA; j_call: TRBJ2-7; d_call: NA; v_call: TRBV14; cdr3_aa: CASSHYNRQYF; cdr3_nt: TGTGCCAGCAGCCATTACAATCGTCAGTACTTC
clone_size: NA; j_call: TRBJ2-1; d_call: TRBD1; v_call: TRBV7-2; cdr3_aa: CASSAKGQGGVDNEQFF; cdr3_nt: TGTGCCAGCAGCGCGAAGGGACAGGGTGGGGTAGATAATGAGCAGTTCTTC
clone_size: NA; j_call: TRBJ2-1; d_call: TRBD1; v_call: TRBV7-3; cdr3_aa: CASSLGQGDDNEQFF; cdr3_nt: TGTGCCAGCAGCTTAGGGCAGGGGGACGACAATGAGCAGTTCTTC
clone_size: NA; j_call: TRBJ2-7; d_call: NA; v_call: TRBV5-8; cdr3_aa: CASSLVGDKAYEQYF; cdr3_nt: TGTGCCAGCAGCTTGGTAGGCGACAAGGCCTACGAGCAGTACTTC
clone_size: NA; j_call: TRBJ2-3; d_call: TRBD1; v_call: TRBV27; cdr3_aa: CASSYRGRDTQYF; cdr3_nt: TGTGCCAGCAGTTACAGGGGGCGAGATACGCAGTATTTT
clone_size: NA; j_call: TRBJ1-2; d_call: TRBD1; v_call: TRBV4-1; cdr3_aa: CASSQRIPGQGLEDYGYTF; cdr3_nt: TGCGCCAGCAGCCAAAGGATACCGGGACAGGGTCTCGAGGACTATGGCTACACCTTC
clone_size: NA; j_call: TRBJ2-7; d_call: TRBD2; v_call: TRBV7-9; cdr3_aa: CASSIAGGPGEQYF; cdr3_nt: TGTGCCAGCAGCATAGCGGGAGGGCCGGGCGAGCAGTACTTC
clone_size: NA; j_call: TRBJ2-1; d_call: TRBD1; v_call: TRBV30; cdr3_aa: CAWSEDRDRGMFRSYNEQFF; cdr3_nt: TGTGCCTGGAGTGAAGACCGGGACAGGGGAATGTTTAGGTCCTACAATGAGCAGTTCTTC
clone_size: NA; j_call: TRBJ2-5; d_call: NA; v_call: TRBV7-9; cdr3_aa: CASSHDRTNAFQETQYF; cdr3_nt: TGTGCCAGCAGCCATGATAGGACTAACGCCTTCCAAGAGACCCAGTACTTC
clone_size: many; j_call: TRBJ2-7; d_call: NA; v_call: TRBV4-3; cdr3_aa: CASSPGLGESYEQYF; cdr3_nt: TGCGCCAGCAGCCCTGGTTTAGGGGAGAGCTACGAGCAGTACTTC
clone_size: NA; j_call: TRBJ2-5; d_call: NA; v_call: TRBV5-6; cdr3_aa: CASSFGPLGKTQYF; cdr3_nt: TGTGCCAGCAGCTTCGGCCCCCTCGGGAAGACCCAGTACTTC
clone_size: NA; j_call: TRBJ2-3; d_call: TRBD2; v_call: TRBV7-6; cdr3_aa: CASSLGLAGGTDTQYF; cdr3_nt: TGTGCCAGCAGCTTAGGACTAGCGGGAGGCACAGATACGCAGTATTTT
clone_size: few; j_call: TRBJ2-2; d_call: NA; v_call: TRBV7-3; cdr3_aa: CASSPAPNTGELFF; cdr3_nt: TGTGCCAGCAGCCCAGCCCCGAACACCGGGGAGCTGTTTTTT
clone_size: NA; j_call: TRBJ2-1; d_call: NA; v_call: TRBV10-3; cdr3_aa: CAISPQGPRSYNEQFF; cdr3_nt: TGTGCCATCAGTCCACAGGGACCCCGCTCCTACAATGAGCAGTTCTTC
clone_size: NA; j_call: TRBJ2-7; d_call: TRBD1; v_call: TRBV5-1; cdr3_aa: CASSPSRTGGREQYF; cdr3_nt: TGCGCCAGCAGCCCGAGTAGGACAGGGGGGAGGGAGCAGTACTTC
clone_size: NA; j_call: TRBJ2-3; d_call: NA; v_call: TRBV6-1; cdr3_aa: CASSVDSWVPDTQYF; cdr3_nt: TGTGCCAGCAGTGTGGACTCCTGGGTCCCAGATACGCAGTATTTT
clone_size: NA; j_call: TRBJ2-3; d_call: TRBD2; v_call: TRBV25-1; cdr3_aa: CASGLAGDTQYF; cdr3_nt: TGTGCCAGCGGACTAGCGGGAGATACGCAGTATTTT
clone_size: NA; j_call: TRBJ1-1; d_call: NA; v_call: TRBV11-2; cdr3_aa: CASSLYRDTEAFF; cdr3_nt: TGTGCCAGCAGCTTATACAGGGACACTGAAGCTTTCTTT
clone_size: once; j_call: TRBJ2-7; d_call: NA; v_call: TRBV2; cdr3_aa: CASRSPGSYEQYF; cdr3_nt: TGTGCCAGCAGGAGCCCCGGCTCATACGAGCAGTACTTC